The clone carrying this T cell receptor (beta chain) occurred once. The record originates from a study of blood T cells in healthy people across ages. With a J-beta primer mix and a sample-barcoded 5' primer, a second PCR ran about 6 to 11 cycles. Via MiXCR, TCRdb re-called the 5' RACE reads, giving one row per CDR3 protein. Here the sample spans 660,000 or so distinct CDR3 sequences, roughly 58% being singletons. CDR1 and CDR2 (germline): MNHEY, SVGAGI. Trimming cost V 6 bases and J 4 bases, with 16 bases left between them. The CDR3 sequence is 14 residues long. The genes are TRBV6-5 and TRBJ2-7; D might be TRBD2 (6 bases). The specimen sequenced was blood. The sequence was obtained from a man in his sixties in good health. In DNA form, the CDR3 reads TGTGCCAGCAGAGACGAGAGCGGGTCTTACGAGCAGTACTTC. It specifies CASRDESGSYEQYF.